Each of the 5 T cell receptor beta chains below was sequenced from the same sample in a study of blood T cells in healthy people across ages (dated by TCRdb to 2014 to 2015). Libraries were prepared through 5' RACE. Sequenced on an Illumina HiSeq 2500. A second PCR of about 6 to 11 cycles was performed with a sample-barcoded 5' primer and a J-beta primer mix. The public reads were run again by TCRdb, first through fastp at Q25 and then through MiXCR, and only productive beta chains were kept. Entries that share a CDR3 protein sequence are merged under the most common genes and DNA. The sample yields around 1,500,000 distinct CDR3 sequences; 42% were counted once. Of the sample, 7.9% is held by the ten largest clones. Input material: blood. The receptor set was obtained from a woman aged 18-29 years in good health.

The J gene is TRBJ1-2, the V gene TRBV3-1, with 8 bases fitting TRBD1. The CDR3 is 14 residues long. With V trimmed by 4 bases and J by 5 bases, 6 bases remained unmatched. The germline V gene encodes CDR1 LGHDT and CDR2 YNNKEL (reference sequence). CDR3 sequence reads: CASSRTGTIYGYTF. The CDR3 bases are TGTGCCAGCAGCCGGACAGGGACCATTTATGGCTACACCTTC.

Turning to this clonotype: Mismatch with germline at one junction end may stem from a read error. The CDR3 is CANSVGAGQGYEQYF. CDR3 nucleotides: TGTGCCAACAGCGTTGGAGCGGGACAGGGCTACGAGCAGTACTTC. The rearrangement uses TRBV9 and TRBJ2-7; TRBD1 aligns across 9 bases. CDR1 is SGDLS and CDR2 is YYNGEE in the germline V gene. The CDR3 sequence is 15 residues long.

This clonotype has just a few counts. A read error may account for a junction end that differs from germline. The CDR3, as DNA: TGTGCCAGCACCAAGTGGACAGGGTCCTTCGAGCAGTACTTC. Its protein is CASTKWTGSFEQYF. The chain employs TRBV6-2 or TRBV6-3 and TRBJ2-7; 8 positions agree with TRBD1. The CDR3 covers 14 residues. CDR1 and CDR2 from the germline V gene are MNHEY and SVGEGT.

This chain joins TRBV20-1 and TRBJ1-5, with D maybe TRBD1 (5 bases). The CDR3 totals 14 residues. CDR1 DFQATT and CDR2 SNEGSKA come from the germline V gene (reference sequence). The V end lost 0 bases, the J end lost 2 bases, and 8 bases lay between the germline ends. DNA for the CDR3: TGCAGTGCTAGAGACAGGGTGCGCAATCAGCCCCAGCATTTT. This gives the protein CSARDRVRNQPQHF.

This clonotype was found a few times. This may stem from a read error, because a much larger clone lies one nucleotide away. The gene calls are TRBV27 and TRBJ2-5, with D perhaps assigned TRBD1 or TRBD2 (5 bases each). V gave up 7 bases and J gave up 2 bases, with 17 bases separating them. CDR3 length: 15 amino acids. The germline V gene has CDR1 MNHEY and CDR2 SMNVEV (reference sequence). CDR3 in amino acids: CASIPGRAAQETQYF. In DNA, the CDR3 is TGTGCCAGCATCCCGGGACGAGCGGCTCAAGAGACCCAGTACTTC.